A single T cell receptor (beta chain) is shown here with its context. Its antigen target is currently unknown. It has no much larger one-base neighbor in the sample; base qualities were not kept. The sample comes from a study of a mutant IDH1 vaccine in newly diagnosed glioma (dated by TCRdb to 2020 to 2023). Notes on the research overall: Of the 25 to 35 patients who were treated, about 62% were male and approximately 40% were female, and the mean age was around 41 years. Before enrollment, patients had received standard therapy of radiotherapy alone, temozolomide alone, or radiochemotherapy with temozolomide; most received the combination. Peripheral blood was drawn at six visits: V03 (baseline), V05, V07, V10, V12 and V13. For exploratory analyses, approximately 25 treated patients had longitudinal TCRB deep sequencing done wherever samples were available.

Relative to germline, V is 3 bases shorter and J is 2 bases shorter, with 7 bases between their ends. The CDR3, cysteine through phenylalanine, is 13 amino acids long. The read is trimmed to its CDR3 DNA, 39 bases read in frame from base 1. From a lookup of the germline V gene, CDR1 and CDR2 are SGHDN and FVKESK. The time point label for this specimen denotes: baseline, week 1 (first vaccination visit). What this sample's treatment or condition label stands for: pre-vaccination baseline after standard-of-care therapy. The donors had newly diagnosed IDH1-mutant astrocytomas of WHO grade 3 or 4 that showed loss of nuclear ATRX. The samples were drawn from NOA16, a multicentre, single-arm, open-label phase I trial in Germany that tested a mutant IDH1 peptide vaccine in humans for the first time. Visit V03 blood draws served as the baseline sample for immunogenicity testing. Genomic DNA for TCRB sequencing was extracted from EDTA blood using the DNeasy Blood and Tissue Kit.

The library was produced with the immunoSEQ multiplex PCR assay. Rearranged TCR beta chain sequences were amplified using the hsTCRB Kit according to the manufacturer's protocol. Sequencing of TCRB libraries was carried out on an Illumina MiSeq. Processing in the source paper ran as follows. Demultiplexing, trimming and gene mapping were performed with the kit vendor's proprietary platform. The table comes from immuneACCESS by way of TCRdb, which keeps in-frame sequences with V and J called. Part of the clones is missing from these tables; in studies checked, under half for an unresolved V gene and the rest for unknown reasons. The D gene and trimming were derived from the DNA, and the V and J assignments and clone size from that table. This sample is represented by around 56,000 clones; more than 85% of them were singletons. The ten biggest clones cover over 2.5% of the sample. Overall study results and their limits: Immune responses induced by the vaccine were seen in roughly 95% of patients across multiple MHC alleles. Availability determined which PBMC samples were chosen for TCRB deep sequencing. Pseudoprogression appeared unrelated to alterations in the top peripheral T cell clonotypes detected by TCRB sequencing. According to the authors, sample limitations meant that analyses of patient blood samples could not be reproduced.

The TCR was taken from a man aged 50-59 years with glioma. The chain employs TRBV14 and TRBJ1-1, with the D gene uncertain. The source was PBMCs, collected from a glioma patient treated with radiotherapy, temozolomide or both. The sequenced DNA: TGTGCCAGCAGCCACGCGAGAAACACTGAAGCTTTCTTT. It is translated as CASSHARNTEAFF.